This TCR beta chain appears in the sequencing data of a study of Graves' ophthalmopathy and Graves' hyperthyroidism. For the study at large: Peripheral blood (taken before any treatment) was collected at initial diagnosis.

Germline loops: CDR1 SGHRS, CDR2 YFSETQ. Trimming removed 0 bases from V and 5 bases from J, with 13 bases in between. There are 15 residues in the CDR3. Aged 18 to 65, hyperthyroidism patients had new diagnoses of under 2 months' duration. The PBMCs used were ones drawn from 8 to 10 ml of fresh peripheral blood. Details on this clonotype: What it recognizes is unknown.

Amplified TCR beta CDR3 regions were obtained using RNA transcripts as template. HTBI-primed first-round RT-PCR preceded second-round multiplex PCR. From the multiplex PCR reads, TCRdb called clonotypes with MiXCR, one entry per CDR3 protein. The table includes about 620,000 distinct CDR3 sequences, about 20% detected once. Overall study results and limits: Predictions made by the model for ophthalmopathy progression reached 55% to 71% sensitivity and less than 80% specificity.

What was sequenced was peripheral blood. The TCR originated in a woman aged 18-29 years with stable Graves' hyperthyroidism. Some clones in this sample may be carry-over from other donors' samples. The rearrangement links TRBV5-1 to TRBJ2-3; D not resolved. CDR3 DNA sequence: TGCGCCAGCAGCTTGGAGCACCCAGCAGGAGATACGCAGTATTTT. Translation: CASSLEHPAGDTQYF.